This T cell receptor (beta chain) was profiled in a study of response to subunit inactivated influenza vaccine. General study results and limits: Only a handful of new T cells, the authors suggested, are recruited with each seasonal influenza vaccination.

Germline V gene sequence: CDR1 SQVTM, CDR2 ANQGSEA. V shed 4 bases and J 5 bases; nucleotides not matched to a gene: 4. This CDR3 is 14 amino acids long. TCRdb used MiXCR to reprocess the RT-PCR reads, holding one entry per CDR3 protein. Of approximately 520,000 distinct CDR3 sequences in the sample, about 15% are singletons; the top ten hold around 3%. As concerns this clonotype: As yet, its antigen is unknown.

The TCR sequence derives from a man aged 50-75 years who received an inactivated influenza vaccine. The chain joins TRBV29-1 to TRBJ2-2, with TRBD2 identical over 10 bases. Sequenced material: CD4+ T cells sorted from PBMCs, taken around 25 months after vaccination. CDR3 in amino acids: CSVGTSGNTGELFF. The CDR3 nucleotides read TGCAGCGTTGGAACTAGCGGGAATACCGGGGAGCTGTTTTTT.